The clone carrying this T cell receptor (beta chain) has only a few counts. What it binds is not known. For TCR beta, libraries came from iRepertoire HTBI primers and Arm-PCR of CDR3 regions. TCRdb analysed the multiplex PCR reads with MiXCR anew, one entry per CDR3 protein. Found here are 360,000 or so distinct CDR3 sequences, roughly 12% of them singletons; the top ten hold under 20%. This entry comes from a study of regulatory T cells in long-lasting Graves disease. Germline V gene data show CDR1 as SGHTA and CDR2 as FQGNSA. The CDR3 is 13 amino acids. V lost 3 bases to trimming and J lost 6 bases; unmatched junction nucleotides: 3. Sample time point: newly diagnosed GD, antithyroid drugs for less than 3 months. The TCR library was prepared using RNA isolated from PBMCs. Overall study findings and caveats: Among samples with persistent disease, TRBV28, TRBJ1-2 and TRBJ2-5 were favored.

The data were also submitted as part of a second study, on T cells in Graves' hyperthyroidism and ophthalmopathy. That work contributes: HTBI primers were employed in a first-round RT-PCR of the TCR CDR3. Most thyroid clonotypes expanded above 0.001 were also detected in blood. Onset of ophthalmopathy came a median around 7.1 months after the model predicted it.

V and J are TRBV7-2 and TRBJ2-3; 7 bases are a match to TRBD1. Sequencing used peripheral blood mononuclear cells (PBMCs), obtained at new diagnosis, from a patient treated with antithyroid drugs. This sequence originates from a woman between 18 and 29 years old with Graves disease. Here the CDR3 DNA reads TGTGCCAGCAGCTTGACAGGGTCCGATACGCAGTATTTT. Its protein is CASSLTGSDTQYF.